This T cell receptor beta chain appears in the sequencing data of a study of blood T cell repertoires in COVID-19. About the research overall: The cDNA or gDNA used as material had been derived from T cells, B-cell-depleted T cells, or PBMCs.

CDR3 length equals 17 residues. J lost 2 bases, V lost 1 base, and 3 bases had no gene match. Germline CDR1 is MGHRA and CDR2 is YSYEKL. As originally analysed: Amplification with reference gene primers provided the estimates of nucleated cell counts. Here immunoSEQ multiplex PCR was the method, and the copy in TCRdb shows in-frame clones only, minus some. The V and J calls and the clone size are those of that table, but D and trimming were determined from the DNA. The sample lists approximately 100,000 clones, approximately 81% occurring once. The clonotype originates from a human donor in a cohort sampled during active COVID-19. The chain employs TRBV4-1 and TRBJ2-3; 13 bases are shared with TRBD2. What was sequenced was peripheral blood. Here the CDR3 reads CASSQGGLAGFTDTQYF. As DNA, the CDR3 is TGCGCCAGCAGCCAAGGGGGACTAGCGGGATTCACAGATACGCAGTATTTT.